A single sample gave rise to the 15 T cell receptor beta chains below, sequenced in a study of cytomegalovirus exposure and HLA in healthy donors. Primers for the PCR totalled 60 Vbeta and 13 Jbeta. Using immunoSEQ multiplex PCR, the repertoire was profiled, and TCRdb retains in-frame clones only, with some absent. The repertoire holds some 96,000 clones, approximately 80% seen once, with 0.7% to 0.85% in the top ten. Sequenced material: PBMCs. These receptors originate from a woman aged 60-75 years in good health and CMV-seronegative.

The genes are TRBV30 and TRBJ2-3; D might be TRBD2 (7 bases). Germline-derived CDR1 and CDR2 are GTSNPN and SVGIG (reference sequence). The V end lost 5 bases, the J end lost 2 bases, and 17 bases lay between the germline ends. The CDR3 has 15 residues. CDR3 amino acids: CAWGGARASTDTQYF. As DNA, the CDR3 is TGTGCCTGGGGGGGGGCGCGCGCATCCACAGATACGCAGTATTTT.

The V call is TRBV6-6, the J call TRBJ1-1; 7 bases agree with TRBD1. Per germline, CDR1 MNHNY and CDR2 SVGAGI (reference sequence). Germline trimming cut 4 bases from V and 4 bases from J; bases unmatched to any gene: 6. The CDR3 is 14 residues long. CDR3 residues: CASSLTGDGTEAFF. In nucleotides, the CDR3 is TGTGCCAGCAGTTTAACAGGGGATGGCACTGAAGCTTTCTTT.

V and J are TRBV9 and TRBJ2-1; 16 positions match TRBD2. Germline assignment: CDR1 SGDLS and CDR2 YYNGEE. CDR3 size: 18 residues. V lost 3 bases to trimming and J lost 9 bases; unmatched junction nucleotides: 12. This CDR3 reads CASSALGGTSGRAVEQFF. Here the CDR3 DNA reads TGTGCCAGCAGCGCTTTAGGGGGGACTAGCGGGAGGGCGGTTGAGCAGTTCTTC. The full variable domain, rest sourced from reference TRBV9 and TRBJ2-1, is DSGVTQTPKHLITATGQRVTLRCSPRSGDLSVYWYQQSLDQGLQFLIQYYNGEERAKGNILERFSAQQFPDLHSELNLSSLELGDSALYFCASSALGGTSGRAVEQFFGPGTRLTVL.

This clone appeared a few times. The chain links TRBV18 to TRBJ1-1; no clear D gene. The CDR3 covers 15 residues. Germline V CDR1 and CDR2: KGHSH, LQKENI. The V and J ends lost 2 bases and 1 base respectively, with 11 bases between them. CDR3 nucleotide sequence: TGTGCCAGCTCACCAGGAACCGGGGAGAACACTGAAGCTTTCTTT. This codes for CASSPGTGENTEAFF.

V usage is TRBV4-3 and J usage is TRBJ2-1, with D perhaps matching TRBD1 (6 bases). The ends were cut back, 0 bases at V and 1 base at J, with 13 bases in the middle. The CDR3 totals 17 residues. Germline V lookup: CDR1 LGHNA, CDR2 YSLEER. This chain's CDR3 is CASSQDWVGASYNEQFF. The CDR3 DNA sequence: TGCGCCAGCAGCCAAGATTGGGTGGGGGCTTCCTACAATGAGCAGTTCTTC.

Here the CDR3 reads CASSLGVLPGVIGYGYTF. The CDR3 DNA is TGTGCCAGCAGCTTGGGAGTTTTACCGGGGGTAATAGGCTATGGCTACACCTTC. This rearrangement joins TRBV5-6 to TRBJ1-2; D is perhaps TRBD1 (5 bases). V lost 0 bases and J 4 bases, leaving 22 bases between the germline ends. Germline V gene sequence: CDR1 SGHDT, CDR2 YYEEEE. The length of the CDR3 is 18 residues.

CDR3 bases: TGTGCCAGCAGCTTACCGGGTCACGGGCCAGGAGGAGATAGAGACACCGGGGAGCTGTTTTTT. Its translation is CASSLPGHGPGGDRDTGELFF. This chain links TRBV7-6 with TRBJ2-2, with D tentatively TRBD2 (5 bases). Trimming removed 2 bases from V and 3 bases from J, with 28 bases in between. Germline-derived CDR1 and CDR2 are SGHVS and FNYEAQ. There are 21 residues in the CDR3.

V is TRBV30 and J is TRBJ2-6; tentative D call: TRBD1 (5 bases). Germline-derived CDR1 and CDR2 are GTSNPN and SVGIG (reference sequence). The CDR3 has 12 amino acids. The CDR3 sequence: CGTSSGANVLTF. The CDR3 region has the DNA TGTGGGACAAGCTCTGGGGCCAACGTCCTGACTTTC. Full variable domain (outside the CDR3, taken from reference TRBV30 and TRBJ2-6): SQTIHQWPATLVQPVGSPLSLECTVEGTSNPNLYWYRQAAGRGLQLLFYSVGIGQISSEVPQNLSASRPQDRQFILSSKKLLLSDSGFYLCGTSSGANVLTFGAGSRLTVL.

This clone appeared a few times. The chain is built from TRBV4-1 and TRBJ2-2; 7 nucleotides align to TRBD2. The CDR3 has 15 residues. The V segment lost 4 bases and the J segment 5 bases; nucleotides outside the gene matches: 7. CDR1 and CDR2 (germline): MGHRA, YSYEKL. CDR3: CASSLTLGGTGELFF. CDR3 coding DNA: TGCGCCAGCAGCCTTACTTTGGGGGGGACCGGGGAGCTGTTTTTT.

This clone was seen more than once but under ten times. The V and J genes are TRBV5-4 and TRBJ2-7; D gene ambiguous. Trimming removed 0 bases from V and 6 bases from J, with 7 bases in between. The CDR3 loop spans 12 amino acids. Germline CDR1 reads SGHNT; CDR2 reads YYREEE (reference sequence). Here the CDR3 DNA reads TGTGCCAGCAGCTTGGATACTTTCGAGCAGTACTTC. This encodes CASSLDTFEQYF.

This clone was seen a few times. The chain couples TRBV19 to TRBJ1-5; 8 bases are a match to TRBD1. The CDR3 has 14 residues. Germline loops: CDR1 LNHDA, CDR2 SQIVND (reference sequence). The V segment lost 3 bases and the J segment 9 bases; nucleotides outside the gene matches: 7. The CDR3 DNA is TGTGCCAGTAGTATTGGGACAGGTCCCGGGCCCCAGCATTTT. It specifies CASSIGTGPGPQHF. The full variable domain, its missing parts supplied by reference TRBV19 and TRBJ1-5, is DGGITQSPKYLFRKEGQNVTLSCEQNLNHDAMYWYRQDPGQGLRLIYYSQIVNDFQKGDIAEGYSVSREKKESFPLTVTSAQKNPTAFYLCASSIGTGPGPQHFGDGTRLSIL.

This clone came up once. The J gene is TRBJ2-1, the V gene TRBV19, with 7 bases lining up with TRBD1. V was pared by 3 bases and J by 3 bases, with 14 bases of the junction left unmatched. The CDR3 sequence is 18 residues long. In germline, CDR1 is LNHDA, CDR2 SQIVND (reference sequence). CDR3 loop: CASSMRPRDSFVYNEQFF. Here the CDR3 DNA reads TGTGCCAGTAGTATGAGACCCCGGGACAGTTTTGTCTACAATGAGCAGTTCTTC.

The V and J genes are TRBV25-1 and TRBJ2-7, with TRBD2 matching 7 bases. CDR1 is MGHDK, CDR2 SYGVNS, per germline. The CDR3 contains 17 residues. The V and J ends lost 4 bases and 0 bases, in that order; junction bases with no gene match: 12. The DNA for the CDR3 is TGTGCCAGCAGTGCCTCAGGGAGGGGTGTCGGCTCCTACGAGCAGTACTTC. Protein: CASSASGRGVGSYEQYF.

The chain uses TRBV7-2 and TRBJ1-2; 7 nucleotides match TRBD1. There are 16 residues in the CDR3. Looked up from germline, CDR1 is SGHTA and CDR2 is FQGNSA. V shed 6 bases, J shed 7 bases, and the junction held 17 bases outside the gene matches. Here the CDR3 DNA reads TGTGCCAGCAGATCTCAGGGGGGCCAGCACCCGGCTGGCTACACCTTC. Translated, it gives CASRSQGGQHPAGYTF.

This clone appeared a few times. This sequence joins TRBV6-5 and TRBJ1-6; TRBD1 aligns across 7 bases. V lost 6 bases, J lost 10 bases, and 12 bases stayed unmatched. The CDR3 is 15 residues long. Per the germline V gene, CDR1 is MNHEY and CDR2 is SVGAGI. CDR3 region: CASRPTRGVRSPLHF. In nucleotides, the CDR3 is TGTGCCAGCAGACCTACCAGGGGGGTTAGGTCACCCCTCCACTTT.